This T cell receptor beta chain appears in the sequencing data of a study of response to subunit inactivated influenza vaccine. The sample holds many counts of this clonotype. Its specificity is unknown. Via MiXCR, TCRdb re-called the RT-PCR reads, giving one row per CDR3 protein. The sample has about 830,000 distinct CDR3 sequences, roughly 18% seen once. The germline CDR1 and CDR2 sequences are ENHRY and SYGVKD. CDR3 size: 12 residues. The V end was cut by 2 bases, the J end by 4 bases, with 6 bases between. Overall study findings and caveats: The authors suggested that every seasonal influenza vaccination recruits few new T cells.

The clonotype comes from a man in his forties or fifties who received an inactivated influenza vaccine. This sample comprised PBMCs from blood, obtained about 5 days after vaccination. The chain is built from TRBV10-3 and TRBJ2-7; D unclear. The CDR3 loop reads CAISENGYEQYF. The CDR3, as DNA: TGTGCCATCAGTGAGAATGGATACGAGCAGTACTTC.